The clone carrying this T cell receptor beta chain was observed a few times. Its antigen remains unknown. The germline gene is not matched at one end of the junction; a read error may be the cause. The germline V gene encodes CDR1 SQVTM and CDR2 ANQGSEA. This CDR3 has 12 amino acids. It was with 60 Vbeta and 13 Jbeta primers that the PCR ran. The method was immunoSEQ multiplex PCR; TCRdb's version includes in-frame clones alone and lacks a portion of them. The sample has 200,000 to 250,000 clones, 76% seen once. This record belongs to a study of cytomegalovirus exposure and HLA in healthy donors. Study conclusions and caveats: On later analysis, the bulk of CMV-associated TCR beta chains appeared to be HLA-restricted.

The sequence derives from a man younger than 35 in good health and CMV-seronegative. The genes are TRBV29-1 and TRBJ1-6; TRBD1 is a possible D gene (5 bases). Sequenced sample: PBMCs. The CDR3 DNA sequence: TGCAGCGTTGATAGCCTTGTAACAGGCCCCCTTTTT. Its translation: CSVDSLVTGPLF.